Listed below are T cell receptor beta chains from one sample, sequenced in a study of T cells in Graves' hyperthyroidism and ophthalmopathy. TCRdb ran MiXCR on the multiplex PCR reads and lists one entry per CDR3 protein. Among 350,000 or so distinct CDR3 sequences listed, 15% to 20% were seen once. Sample: blood. These receptors came from a young woman with Graves' hyperthyroidism that later progressed to Graves' ophthalmopathy. CDR3s include the opening cysteine and the closing phenylalanine or tryptophan. D genes are given only for firm matches. Clone size is given for some rows only: seen once, a few or many times, or a class if the clone is expanded.

d_call	v_call	j_call	clone_size	cdr3_nt	cdr3_aa
-	TRBV3-1	TRBJ2-5	many	TGTGCCAGCAGCCGACAAGAGACCCAGTACTTC	CASSRQETQYF
-	TRBV7-2	TRBJ1-5	many	TGTGCCAGCAGCATACCAGGGGCTCAGCCCCAGCATTTT	CASSIPGAQPQHF
TRBD2	TRBV20-1	TRBJ2-3	many	TGCAGTGCTAGAGATTTAGTACTAGCGGGAGAAAGTAAGACAGATACGCAGTATTTT	CSARDLVLAGESKTDTQYF
-	TRBV27	TRBJ2-7	many	TGTGCCAGCAGTTTTTCAGGGAACGAGCAGTACTTC	CASSFSGNEQYF
TRBD2	TRBV28	TRBJ2-1	many	TGTGCCAGCAGTTTGCCCGGGACTAGCGGGAGGAGACACAATGAGCAGTTCTTC	CASSLPGTSGRRHNEQFF
-	TRBV30	TRBJ2-3	few	TGTGCCCGAAGACGACGGGAGCAAGAGGTAGATACGCAGTATTTT	CARRRREQEVDTQYF
TRBD1	TRBV12-3/TRBV12-4	TRBJ2-1	many	TGTGCCAGCAGCTCCCGGGACAGCTACAATGAGCAGTTCTTC	CASSSRDSYNEQFF
-	TRBV6-2/TRBV6-3	TRBJ2-1	-	TGTGCCAGCAGTGACTCGAGGAGGCTTCCGTTCTTC	CASSDSRRLPFF
-	TRBV6-1	TRBJ1-2	few	TGTGCCAGCAAGAGCCCATCGGGTCTTGGCTACACCTTC	CASKSPSGLGYTF
-	TRBV10-2	TRBJ2-7	-	TGCGCCAGCAGTGTACACTCCTCAACCTACGAGCAGTACTTC	CASSVHSSTYEQYF
-	TRBV27	TRBJ2-7	many	TGTGCCAGCAGTCGACAGGGAGGGAACGCCTACGAGCAGTACTTC	CASSRQGGNAYEQYF
TRBD2	TRBV20-1	TRBJ2-2	few	TGCAGTGCTAGGACTAGCCCCAAAGCGGGCACCGGGGAGCTGTTTTTT	CSARTSPKAGTGELFF
TRBD2	TRBV6-2/TRBV6-3	TRBJ2-2	many	TGTGCCAGCACTCACACCCCTAGCGGGACCGGGGAGCTGTTTTTT	CASTHTPSGTGELFF
-	TRBV11-2	TRBJ1-3	many	TGTGCCAGCAGCTTCTTAGGAAGGGACCCTGGAAACACCATATATTTT	CASSFLGRDPGNTIYF
TRBD2	TRBV5-1	TRBJ2-5	few	TGCGCCAGCAGCTTGCTTAGCGGGGGGCAAGAGACCCAGTACTTC	CASSLLSGGQETQYF
-	TRBV29-1	TRBJ2-1	many	TGCAGCGTGGTCACAGGGGAGCAGTTCTTC	CSVVTGEQFF
-	TRBV5-1	TRBJ2-1	-	TGCGCCAGCAGCTTCGACGGCCCGTCCTACAATGAGCAGTTCTTC	CASSFDGPSYNEQFF
-	TRBV12-3/TRBV12-4	TRBJ2-1	many	TGTGCCAGCAGTTTAGGGGGACACTACAATGAGCAGTTCTTC	CASSLGGHYNEQFF
-	TRBV27	TRBJ1-4	-	TGTGCCAGCAGTTCGGAGGGAACGGGTGAAAAACTGTTTTTT	CASSSEGTGEKLFF
-	TRBV28	TRBJ1-1	many	TGTGCCAGCAGTTTATCGTCGGGGCGGACTGAAGCTTTCTTT	CASSLSSGRTEAFF
TRBD2	TRBV11-2	TRBJ2-5	-	TGTGCCAGCAGCCGTAGCGGGATGTACCAAGAGACCCAGTACTTC	CASSRSGMYQETQYF
TRBD2	TRBV28	TRBJ2-1	many	TGTGCCAGCAGTTTATCACTAGCGGGGATCAATGAGCAGTTCTTC	CASSLSLAGINEQFF
-	TRBV28	TRBJ1-5	many	TGTGCCAGCAGTTTAGGGCAGGTCCATCAGCCCCAGCATTTT	CASSLGQVHQPQHF
-	TRBV19	TRBJ1-1	few	TGTGCCAGTAGTATTGTTGGGACAAGGTCTGAAGCTTTCTTT	CASSIVGTRSEAFF
-	TRBV19	TRBJ2-7	many	TGTGCCAGCTCCACGGGATACGAGCAGTACTTC	CASSTGYEQYF
TRBD1	TRBV5-1	TRBJ1-6	-	TGCGCCAGCAGCTCGTATCCGGACAGGGGTATTTCGTCACCCCTCCACTTT	CASSSYPDRGISSPLHF
TRBD2	TRBV20-1	TRBJ2-7	-	TGCAGTGCTAGAGATCCCGGGACTAGCGCACACTACGAGCAGTACTTC	CSARDPGTSAHYEQYF
-	TRBV30	TRBJ2-3	many	TGTGCCTGTGGGCTAGACACAGATACGCAGTATTTT	CACGLDTDTQYF
TRBD2	TRBV20-1	TRBJ2-7	many	TGCAGTGCCCGGCAATCACTAGCGGTCTACGAGCAGTACTTC	CSARQSLAVYEQYF
-	TRBV2	TRBJ1-1	many	TGTGCCAGCAGTGAATTCCAGGGGAGATACACTGAAGCTTTCTTT	CASSEFQGRYTEAFF
TRBD1	TRBV28	TRBJ1-2	-	TGTGCCAGCAGCTTCATGGGACAGGGCTACTATGGCTACACCTTC	CASSFMGQGYYGYTF
-	TRBV4-1	TRBJ1-1	few	TGCGCCAGCAGCCAAACAAGGGGACTTCTGAACACTGAAGCTTTCTTT	CASSQTRGLLNTEAFF
-	TRBV3-1	TRBJ2-7	many	TGTGCCAGCACCCTCAGCGACGGAAGATACGAGCAGTACTTC	CASTLSDGRYEQYF
-	TRBV6-2/TRBV6-3	TRBJ1-5	many	TGTGCCAGCAACGGGGTGGATAGCAATCAGCCCCAGCATTTT	CASNGVDSNQPQHF
-	TRBV30	TRBJ2-1	many	TGTGCCTGGAAAGAGGGACTGGCCAACAATGAGCAGTTCTTC	CAWKEGLANNEQFF
-	TRBV20-1	TRBJ2-7	many	TGCAGTGCTACCGACAGGAGTTCCTACGAGCAGTACTTC	CSATDRSSYEQYF
TRBD1	TRBV12-3/TRBV12-4	TRBJ1-5	many	TGTGCCAGCAGGCGGACAGGGAATAGCAATCAGCCCCAGCATTTT	CASRRTGNSNQPQHF
-	TRBV11-2	TRBJ2-4	-	TGTGCCAGCAGCGATCGCGCCGCGGGTATTCGAAAAAACATTCAGTACTTC	CASSDRAAGIRKNIQYF
-	TRBV25-1	TRBJ1-1	many	TGTGCCAGCAGTGATCTTCAGGGGAAGAACACTGAAGCTTTCTTT	CASSDLQGKNTEAFF
-	TRBV3-1	TRBJ1-2	once	TGTGCCAGCAGCCATTTATCGCGTCTATACTATGGCTACACCTTC	CASSHLSRLYYGYTF
TRBD1	TRBV27	TRBJ2-4	many	TGTGCCAGCAGGGCCGGGACAGGGTCGACCCTAGCCAAAAACATTCAGTACTTC	CASRAGTGSTLAKNIQYF
-	TRBV12-5	TRBJ2-2	many	TGTGCTAGCTCGAAGTTCACCGGGGAGCTGTTTTTT	CASSKFTGELFF
TRBD2	TRBV2	TRBJ2-1	-	TGTGCCAGCAGTAGCTCGGGGGCGGGAGGGTCCTACAATGAGCAGTTCTTC	CASSSSGAGGSYNEQFF
TRBD2	TRBV7-9	TRBJ2-2	many	TGTGCCAGCAGCTTTGCGGGAGGGGACACCGGGGAGCTGTTTTTT	CASSFAGGDTGELFF
-	TRBV25-1	TRBJ2-2	-	TGTGCCAGCAGTGAATACCCCCTCGCGTGGAGAACCGGGGAGCTGTTTTTT	CASSEYPLAWRTGELFF
TRBD2	TRBV29-1	TRBJ2-7	many	TGCAGCGTTGAAGATTCGGGGGGCTACGAGCAGTACTTC	CSVEDSGGYEQYF
-	TRBV28	TRBJ1-2	-	TGTGCCAGCACCAAAAGGGGTGGCGGAGACTATGGCTACACCTTC	CASTKRGGGDYGYTF
-	TRBV12-3/TRBV12-4	TRBJ2-1	many	TGTGCCAGCAGTCCGTCTTACCGCGTCTCCTACAATGAGCAGTTCTTC	CASSPSYRVSYNEQFF
-	TRBV12-3/TRBV12-4	TRBJ1-1	many	TGTGCCAGCACCCTGGGGGATGAAGCTTTCTTT	CASTLGDEAFF
-	TRBV12-3/TRBV12-4	TRBJ1-1	many	TGTGCCAGCAGGAGACAGGAAGAAGCTTTCTTT	CASRRQEEAFF
TRBD2	TRBV6-1	TRBJ2-3	many	TGTGCCAGCAGTGGCGGGACTACTCGTTATACGCAGTATTTT	CASSGGTTRYTQYF